The clone carrying this T cell receptor beta chain was recorded a few times. This sample was included in a study of CD4 and CD8 cells across lung adenocarcinoma regions. Samples came from patients with localized non-small cell lung adenocarcinoma. TCRdb passed the PCR reads through MiXCR, listing each CDR3 protein once. Altogether roughly 18,000 distinct CDR3 sequences are present, about half being singletons, with the ten largest covering about 60%. This CDR3 has 14 residues. V was pared by 2 bases and J by 4 bases, with 11 bases between. Germline assignment: CDR1 MNHEY and CDR2 SMNVEV (reference sequence).

V gene TRBV27 combines with J gene TRBJ1-1, with D tentatively TRBD1 (5 bases). The sample taken for sequencing was CD8+ T cells from the center of a lung tumor. The receptor was derived from a female donor with lung adenocarcinoma. The CD4 and CD8 labels of this study may be unreliable. The CDR3 nucleotides are TGTGCCAGCAGTTTAATGGGGCGGGGCACTGAAGCTTTCTTT. This gives the protein CASSLMGRGTEAFF.